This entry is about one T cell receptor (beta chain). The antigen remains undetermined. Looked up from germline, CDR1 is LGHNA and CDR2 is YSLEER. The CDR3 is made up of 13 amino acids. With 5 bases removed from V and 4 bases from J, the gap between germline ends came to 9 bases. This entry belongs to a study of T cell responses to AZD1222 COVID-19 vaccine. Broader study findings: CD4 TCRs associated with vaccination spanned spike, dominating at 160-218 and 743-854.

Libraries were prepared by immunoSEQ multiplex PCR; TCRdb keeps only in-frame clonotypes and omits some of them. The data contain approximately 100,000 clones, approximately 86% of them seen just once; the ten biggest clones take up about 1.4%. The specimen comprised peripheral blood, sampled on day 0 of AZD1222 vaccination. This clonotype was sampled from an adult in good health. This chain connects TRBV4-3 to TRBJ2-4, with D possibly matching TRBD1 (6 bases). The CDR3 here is CASSWTEKNIQYF. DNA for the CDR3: TGCGCCAGCAGCTGGACAGAAAAAAACATTCAGTACTTC.